A selection of T cell receptor beta chains follows, all from one sample in a study of cytomegalovirus exposure and HLA in healthy donors. Measured with immunoSEQ multiplex PCR; TCRdb has only the in-frame clones, and not every one. Of approximately 190,000 clones in the sample, roughly 76% were seen once. Material: PBMCs. These receptors were collected from a man aged 35 to 55 in good health and CMV-seropositive. The CDR3 runs from the conserved cysteine through the conserved F or W. The order of the fields is D gene, J gene, clone size, V gene, CDR3 protein, CDR3 DNA. A D gene is named only where the DNA matches it firmly. Some rows have no size entry. The others give once, few or many, or a class for an expanded clone.

D: TRBD2
J: TRBJ2-3
size: .
V: TRBV9
CDR3: CASSVGISGGTDTQYF
DNA: TGTGCCAGCAGCGTAGGTATTAGCGGGGGCACAGATACGCAGTATTTT

D: TRBD1
J: TRBJ2-5
size: .
V: TRBV5-1
CDR3: CASSWDREGETQYF
DNA: TGCGCCAGCAGCTGGGACAGGGAAGGGGAGACCCAGTACTTC

D: .
J: TRBJ2-1
size: .
V: TRBV6-5
CDR3: CASSYSNRAPVF
DNA: TGTGCCAGCAGTTACTCGAACAGGGCCCCGGTCTTC

D: .
J: TRBJ2-2
size: .
V: TRBV5-1
CDR3: CASSLQADPNTGELFF
DNA: TGCGCCAGCAGCCTTCAAGCGGACCCGAACACCGGGGAGCTGTTTTTT

D: TRBD2
J: TRBJ2-2
size: few
V: TRBV5-4
CDR3: CASSLGGGGNTGELFF
DNA: TGTGCCAGCAGCTTGGGTGGCGGGGGGAACACCGGGGAGCTGTTTTTT

D: TRBD2
J: TRBJ2-7
size: .
V: TRBV5-6
CDR3: CASSGPSGGEDEQYF
DNA: TGTGCCAGCAGTGGTCCTAGCGGGGGGGAGGACGAGCAGTACTTC

D: .
J: TRBJ1-2
size: .
V: TRBV27
CDR3: CASSLSVRNYGYTF
DNA: TGTGCCAGCAGTTTATCGGTCAGGAACTATGGCTACACCTTC

D: TRBD2
J: TRBJ2-5
size: once
V: TRBV5-1
CDR3: CASSLDRGGANMGKTQYF
DNA: TGCGCCAGCAGCTTGGATCGCGGGGGGGCGAATATGGGAAAGACCCAGTACTTC

D: .
J: TRBJ2-2
size: .
V: TRBV7-9
CDR3: CASSPVGLAGELFF
DNA: TGTGCCAGCAGTCCCGTCGGTTTGGCCGGGGAGCTGTTTTTT

D: TRBD1
J: TRBJ1-4
size: .
V: TRBV9
CDR3: CASSAGTGYEKLFF
DNA: TGTGCCAGCAGCGCGGGGACAGGGTATGAAAAACTGTTTTTT

D: TRBD1
J: TRBJ2-7
size: few
V: TRBV2
CDR3: CASISPDRGTDEQYF
DNA: TGTGCCAGCATTTCCCCGGACAGGGGGACCGACGAGCAGTACTTC

D: .
J: TRBJ2-7
size: .
V: TRBV6-6
CDR3: CASHLTGKTYEQYF
DNA: TGTGCCAGCCATCTTACAGGAAAGACCTACGAGCAGTACTTC

D: TRBD2
J: TRBJ2-3
size: .
V: TRBV6-5
CDR3: CASSSVAGATDTQYF
DNA: TGTGCCAGCAGTTCCGTAGCGGGGGCCACAGATACGCAGTATTTT

D: .
J: TRBJ2-7
size: .
V: TRBV4-2
CDR3: CASSQDLSYEQYF
DNA: TGTGCCAGCAGCCAAGATCTTTCCTACGAGCAGTACTTC

D: .
J: TRBJ1-3
size: .
V: TRBV28
CDR3: CASSLRLVGNTIYF
DNA: TGTGCCAGCAGTTTGAGACTGGTTGGAAACACCATATATTTT

D: TRBD2
J: TRBJ2-1
size: .
V: TRBV27
CDR3: CASRLTGGTGEQFF
DNA: TGTGCCAGCAGATTGACCGGGGGGACGGGTGAGCAGTTCTTC

D: .
J: TRBJ2-1
size: .
V: TRBV27
CDR3: CASSPSPGNEQFF
DNA: TGTGCCAGCAGTCCATCTCCAGGTAATGAGCAGTTCTTC

D: TRBD1
J: TRBJ2-5
size: .
V: TRBV9
CDR3: CASSYRDRGHQETQYF
DNA: TGTGCCAGCAGTTACCGGGACAGGGGGCATCAAGAGACCCAGTACTTC

D: TRBD2
J: TRBJ2-1
size: once
V: TRBV29-1
CDR3: CSAVAGGVSYNEQFF
DNA: TGCAGCGCCGTAGCGGGGGGGGTCTCCTACAATGAGCAGTTCTTC

D: TRBD2
J: TRBJ2-2
size: .
V: TRBV27
CDR3: CASSSTGLAGYTGELFF
DNA: TGTGCCAGCAGTTCAACGGGACTAGCGGGGTATACCGGGGAGCTGTTTTTT

D: TRBD1
J: TRBJ2-2
size: few
V: TRBV7-2
CDR3: CASSRQGLRRTGELFF
DNA: TGTGCCAGCAGCCGACAGGGGCTAAGGAGAACCGGGGAGCTGTTTTTT

D: TRBD2
J: TRBJ2-7
size: .
V: TRBV5-1
CDR3: CASSRTSGGYEQYF
DNA: TGCGCCAGCAGCAGGACTAGCGGGGGATACGAGCAGTACTTC

D: .
J: TRBJ2-5
size: .
V: TRBV5-4
CDR3: CASSARLKETQYF
DNA: TGTGCCAGCAGCGCCCGACTAAAAGAGACCCAGTACTTC

D: .
J: TRBJ2-1
size: .
V: TRBV4-3
CDR3: CASSQGGGLYNEQFF
DNA: TGCGCCAGCAGCCAAGGCGGCGGGCTTTACAATGAGCAGTTCTTC

D: TRBD1
J: TRBJ1-1
size: .
V: TRBV6-6
CDR3: CASSTGQGMNTEAFF
DNA: TGTGCCAGCAGTACCGGACAGGGGATGAACACTGAAGCTTTCTTT

D: .
J: TRBJ1-4
size: .
V: TRBV30
CDR3: CAWSLAATNEKLFF
DNA: TGTGCCTGGAGCTTAGCCGCAACTAATGAAAAACTGTTTTTT

D: TRBD2
J: TRBJ2-5
size: .
V: TRBV5-1
CDR3: CASSLHGLAGRETQYF
DNA: TGCGCCAGCAGCTTGCACGGACTAGCGGGCCGTGAGACCCAGTACTTC

D: TRBD1
J: TRBJ1-3
size: .
V: TRBV9
CDR3: CASSGAGTVTGNTIYF
DNA: TGTGCCAGCAGCGGGGCAGGGACAGTCACTGGAAACACCATATATTTT

D: TRBD1
J: TRBJ1-1
size: .
V: TRBV7-2
CDR3: CASSLGQMNTEAFF
DNA: TGTGCCAGCAGCTTGGGACAGATGAACACTGAAGCTTTCTTT

D: .
J: TRBJ1-2
size: .
V: TRBV18
CDR3: CASSLPTSGEYTF
DNA: TGTGCCAGCTCACTTCCCACCAGCGGAGAGTACACCTTC

D: .
J: TRBJ2-5
size: .
V: TRBV9
CDR3: CASSPGLPQETQYF
DNA: TGTGCCAGCAGCCCCGGACTACCACAAGAGACCCAGTACTTC

D: TRBD2
J: TRBJ2-7
size: .
V: TRBV27
CDR3: CASRFSGGGYEQYF
DNA: TGTGCCAGCAGATTTTCGGGCGGGGGTTACGAGCAGTACTTC

D: TRBD2
J: TRBJ2-1
size: .
V: TRBV27
CDR3: CASSARPGLAGGSSYNEQFF
DNA: TGTGCCAGCAGTGCCCGCCCGGGACTAGCGGGGGGGTCGTCCTACAATGAGCAGTTCTTC

D: .
J: TRBJ1-1
size: .
V: TRBV15
CDR3: CATSSIQGRTEAFF
DNA: TGTGCCACCAGCAGTATACAGGGTCGGACTGAAGCTTTCTTT

D: .
J: TRBJ2-3
size: few
V: TRBV28
CDR3: CASSAQFGLADTDTQYF
DNA: TGTGCCAGCAGCGCGCAGTTTGGGTTAGCGGACACAGATACGCAGTATTTT

D: .
J: TRBJ1-5
size: .
V: TRBV5-5
CDR3: CASSLPGGNQPQHF
DNA: TGTGCCAGCAGCTTGCCGGGTGGCAATCAGCCCCAGCATTTT

D: TRBD2
J: TRBJ2-3
size: .
V: TRBV7-8
CDR3: CASSGGGRTDTQYF
DNA: TGTGCCAGCAGCGGCGGGGGACGGACAGATACGCAGTATTTT

D: .
J: TRBJ2-1
size: .
V: TRBV6-5
CDR3: CASSYSSPPNEQFF
DNA: TGTGCCAGCAGTTACTCGTCTCCTCCCAATGAGCAGTTCTTC

D: TRBD2
J: TRBJ2-2
size: .
V: TRBV5-4
CDR3: CASSRGLAGGDTGELFF
DNA: TGTGCCAGCAGCCGGGGACTAGCGGGGGGGGACACCGGGGAGCTGTTTTTT

D: TRBD2
J: TRBJ2-7
size: .
V: TRBV7-9
CDR3: CASSPTGSGISSSYEQYF
DNA: TGTGCCAGCAGCCCGACGGGTAGCGGGATATCAAGCTCCTACGAGCAGTACTTC

D: TRBD1
J: TRBJ1-2
size: .
V: TRBV27
CDR3: CASSLGQGLYGYTF
DNA: TGTGCCAGCAGTTTGGGACAGGGACTCTATGGCTACACCTTC

D: TRBD1
J: TRBJ2-7
size: .
V: TRBV7-3
CDR3: CASSVGQGASYEQYF
DNA: TGTGCCAGCAGCGTAGGACAGGGGGCCTCCTACGAGCAGTACTTC

D: TRBD1
J: TRBJ1-2
size: .
V: TRBV19
CDR3: CASLPGAGTGLSYGYTF
DNA: TGTGCCAGTCTACCTGGGGCCGGGACAGGGTTGTCGTATGGCTACACCTTC

D: .
J: TRBJ2-5
size: .
V: TRBV5-1
CDR3: CASTLKETQYF
DNA: TGCGCCAGCACTTTAAAAGAGACCCAGTACTTC

D: TRBD1
J: TRBJ1-2
size: .
V: TRBV30
CDR3: CASTTGYGYTF
DNA: TGTGCCTCCACGACAGGGTACGGCTACACCTTC

D: TRBD1
J: TRBJ1-3
size: .
V: TRBV27
CDR3: CASSETGNGNTIYF
DNA: TGTGCCAGCAGTGAGACAGGGAATGGAAACACCATATATTTT

D: TRBD1
J: TRBJ1-1
size: .
V: TRBV6-5
CDR3: CASSYYYNDRAEAFF
DNA: TGTGCCAGCAGTTACTATTATAATGACAGGGCTGAAGCTTTCTTT

D: TRBD2
J: TRBJ2-3
size: .
V: TRBV6-4
CDR3: CASSEGPPGGGKGGDTQYF
DNA: TGTGCCAGCAGTGAAGGCCCCCCCGGGGGGGGGAAGGGTGGAGATACGCAGTATTTT

D: .
J: TRBJ2-3
size: .
V: TRBV9
CDR3: CASNVQSTDTQYF
DNA: TGTGCCAGCAACGTACAAAGCACAGATACGCAGTATTTT

D: .
J: TRBJ2-4
size: few
V: TRBV10-3
CDR3: CAISEGRGLGAKNIQYF
DNA: TGTGCCATCAGTGAGGGGAGAGGGCTCGGGGCCAAAAACATTCAGTACTTC

D: .
J: TRBJ2-1
size: .
V: TRBV15
CDR3: CATSTGTAIYNEQFF
DNA: TGTGCCACCAGCACAGGTACAGCAATCTACAATGAGCAGTTCTTC